This T cell receptor beta chain derives from a study of regulatory T cells in long-lasting Graves disease. Time point of the sample: persistent/refractory GD, antithyroid drugs over 5 years with positive TRAb. With RNA extracted from PBMCs as input, the TCR library was made. Arm-PCR of CDR3 regions with iRepertoire HTBI primers generated TCR beta libraries. TCRdb called the multiplex PCR reads again in MiXCR, with one record for every CDR3 protein. The table records about 470,000 distinct CDR3 sequences, 20% to 25% of them present only once. The CDR3 totals 12 residues. Deletions cut 8 bases from V and 6 bases from J, with 12 bases between. Germline V gene sequence: CDR1 SGHTS, CDR2 YDEGEE.

The chain employs TRBV5-8 and TRBJ1-5; D is ambiguous. The TCR was taken from a female donor with Graves disease. The sample consisted of peripheral blood mononuclear cells (PBMCs), taken when the disease was refractory, from a patient treated with antithyroid drugs. CDR3 sequence: CASSIFSQPQHF. The CDR3, as DNA: TGTGCCAGTAGTATATTCAGTCAGCCCCAGCATTTT.